What follows are 2 T cell receptor beta chains derived from one specimen sequenced in a study of beta chain features in type 1 diabetes. Sequencing targeted expressed TCRB transcripts, as all isolated RNA had been reverse transcribed. Assay: immunoSEQ multiplex PCR; the TCRdb copy retains only in-frame clones and omits some. This table holds a few hundred thousand clones, over 9.5% found once. Findings of the study overall: Shortening of TCRB CDR3s, moderate but significant, appeared in all four CD4+ subsets of Type 1 diabetes patients.

Their recognized antigens are unknown. Sample: naive CD4+ T cells from blood. The receptors stem from a woman aged 18-35 years with type 1 diabetes.

On this clone: Other DNA sequences in the same sample also yield this CDR3. The chain has TRBV2 and TRBJ1-2; no clear D. The germline CDR1 and CDR2 sequences are SNHLY and FYNNEI. V gave up 3 bases and J gave up 5 bases, with 7 bases separating them. The length of the CDR3 is 12 residues. CDR3 coding DNA: TGTGCCAGCAGTGACCGAGCTTATGGCTACACCTTC. Its protein product is CASSDRAYGYTF.

This clone was recorded a few times. V usage is TRBV5-1 and J usage is TRBJ2-1, with 7 bases fitting TRBD1. The CDR3 loop spans 15 amino acids. CDR1 SGHRS and CDR2 YFSETQ come from the germline V gene. V lost 5 bases and J lost 3; bases outside the gene matches: 8. The CDR3 sequence: CASSLTGEDYNEQFF. The CDR3 DNA reads as TGCGCCAGCAGTCTAACAGGGGAAGACTACAATGAGCAGTTCTTC.